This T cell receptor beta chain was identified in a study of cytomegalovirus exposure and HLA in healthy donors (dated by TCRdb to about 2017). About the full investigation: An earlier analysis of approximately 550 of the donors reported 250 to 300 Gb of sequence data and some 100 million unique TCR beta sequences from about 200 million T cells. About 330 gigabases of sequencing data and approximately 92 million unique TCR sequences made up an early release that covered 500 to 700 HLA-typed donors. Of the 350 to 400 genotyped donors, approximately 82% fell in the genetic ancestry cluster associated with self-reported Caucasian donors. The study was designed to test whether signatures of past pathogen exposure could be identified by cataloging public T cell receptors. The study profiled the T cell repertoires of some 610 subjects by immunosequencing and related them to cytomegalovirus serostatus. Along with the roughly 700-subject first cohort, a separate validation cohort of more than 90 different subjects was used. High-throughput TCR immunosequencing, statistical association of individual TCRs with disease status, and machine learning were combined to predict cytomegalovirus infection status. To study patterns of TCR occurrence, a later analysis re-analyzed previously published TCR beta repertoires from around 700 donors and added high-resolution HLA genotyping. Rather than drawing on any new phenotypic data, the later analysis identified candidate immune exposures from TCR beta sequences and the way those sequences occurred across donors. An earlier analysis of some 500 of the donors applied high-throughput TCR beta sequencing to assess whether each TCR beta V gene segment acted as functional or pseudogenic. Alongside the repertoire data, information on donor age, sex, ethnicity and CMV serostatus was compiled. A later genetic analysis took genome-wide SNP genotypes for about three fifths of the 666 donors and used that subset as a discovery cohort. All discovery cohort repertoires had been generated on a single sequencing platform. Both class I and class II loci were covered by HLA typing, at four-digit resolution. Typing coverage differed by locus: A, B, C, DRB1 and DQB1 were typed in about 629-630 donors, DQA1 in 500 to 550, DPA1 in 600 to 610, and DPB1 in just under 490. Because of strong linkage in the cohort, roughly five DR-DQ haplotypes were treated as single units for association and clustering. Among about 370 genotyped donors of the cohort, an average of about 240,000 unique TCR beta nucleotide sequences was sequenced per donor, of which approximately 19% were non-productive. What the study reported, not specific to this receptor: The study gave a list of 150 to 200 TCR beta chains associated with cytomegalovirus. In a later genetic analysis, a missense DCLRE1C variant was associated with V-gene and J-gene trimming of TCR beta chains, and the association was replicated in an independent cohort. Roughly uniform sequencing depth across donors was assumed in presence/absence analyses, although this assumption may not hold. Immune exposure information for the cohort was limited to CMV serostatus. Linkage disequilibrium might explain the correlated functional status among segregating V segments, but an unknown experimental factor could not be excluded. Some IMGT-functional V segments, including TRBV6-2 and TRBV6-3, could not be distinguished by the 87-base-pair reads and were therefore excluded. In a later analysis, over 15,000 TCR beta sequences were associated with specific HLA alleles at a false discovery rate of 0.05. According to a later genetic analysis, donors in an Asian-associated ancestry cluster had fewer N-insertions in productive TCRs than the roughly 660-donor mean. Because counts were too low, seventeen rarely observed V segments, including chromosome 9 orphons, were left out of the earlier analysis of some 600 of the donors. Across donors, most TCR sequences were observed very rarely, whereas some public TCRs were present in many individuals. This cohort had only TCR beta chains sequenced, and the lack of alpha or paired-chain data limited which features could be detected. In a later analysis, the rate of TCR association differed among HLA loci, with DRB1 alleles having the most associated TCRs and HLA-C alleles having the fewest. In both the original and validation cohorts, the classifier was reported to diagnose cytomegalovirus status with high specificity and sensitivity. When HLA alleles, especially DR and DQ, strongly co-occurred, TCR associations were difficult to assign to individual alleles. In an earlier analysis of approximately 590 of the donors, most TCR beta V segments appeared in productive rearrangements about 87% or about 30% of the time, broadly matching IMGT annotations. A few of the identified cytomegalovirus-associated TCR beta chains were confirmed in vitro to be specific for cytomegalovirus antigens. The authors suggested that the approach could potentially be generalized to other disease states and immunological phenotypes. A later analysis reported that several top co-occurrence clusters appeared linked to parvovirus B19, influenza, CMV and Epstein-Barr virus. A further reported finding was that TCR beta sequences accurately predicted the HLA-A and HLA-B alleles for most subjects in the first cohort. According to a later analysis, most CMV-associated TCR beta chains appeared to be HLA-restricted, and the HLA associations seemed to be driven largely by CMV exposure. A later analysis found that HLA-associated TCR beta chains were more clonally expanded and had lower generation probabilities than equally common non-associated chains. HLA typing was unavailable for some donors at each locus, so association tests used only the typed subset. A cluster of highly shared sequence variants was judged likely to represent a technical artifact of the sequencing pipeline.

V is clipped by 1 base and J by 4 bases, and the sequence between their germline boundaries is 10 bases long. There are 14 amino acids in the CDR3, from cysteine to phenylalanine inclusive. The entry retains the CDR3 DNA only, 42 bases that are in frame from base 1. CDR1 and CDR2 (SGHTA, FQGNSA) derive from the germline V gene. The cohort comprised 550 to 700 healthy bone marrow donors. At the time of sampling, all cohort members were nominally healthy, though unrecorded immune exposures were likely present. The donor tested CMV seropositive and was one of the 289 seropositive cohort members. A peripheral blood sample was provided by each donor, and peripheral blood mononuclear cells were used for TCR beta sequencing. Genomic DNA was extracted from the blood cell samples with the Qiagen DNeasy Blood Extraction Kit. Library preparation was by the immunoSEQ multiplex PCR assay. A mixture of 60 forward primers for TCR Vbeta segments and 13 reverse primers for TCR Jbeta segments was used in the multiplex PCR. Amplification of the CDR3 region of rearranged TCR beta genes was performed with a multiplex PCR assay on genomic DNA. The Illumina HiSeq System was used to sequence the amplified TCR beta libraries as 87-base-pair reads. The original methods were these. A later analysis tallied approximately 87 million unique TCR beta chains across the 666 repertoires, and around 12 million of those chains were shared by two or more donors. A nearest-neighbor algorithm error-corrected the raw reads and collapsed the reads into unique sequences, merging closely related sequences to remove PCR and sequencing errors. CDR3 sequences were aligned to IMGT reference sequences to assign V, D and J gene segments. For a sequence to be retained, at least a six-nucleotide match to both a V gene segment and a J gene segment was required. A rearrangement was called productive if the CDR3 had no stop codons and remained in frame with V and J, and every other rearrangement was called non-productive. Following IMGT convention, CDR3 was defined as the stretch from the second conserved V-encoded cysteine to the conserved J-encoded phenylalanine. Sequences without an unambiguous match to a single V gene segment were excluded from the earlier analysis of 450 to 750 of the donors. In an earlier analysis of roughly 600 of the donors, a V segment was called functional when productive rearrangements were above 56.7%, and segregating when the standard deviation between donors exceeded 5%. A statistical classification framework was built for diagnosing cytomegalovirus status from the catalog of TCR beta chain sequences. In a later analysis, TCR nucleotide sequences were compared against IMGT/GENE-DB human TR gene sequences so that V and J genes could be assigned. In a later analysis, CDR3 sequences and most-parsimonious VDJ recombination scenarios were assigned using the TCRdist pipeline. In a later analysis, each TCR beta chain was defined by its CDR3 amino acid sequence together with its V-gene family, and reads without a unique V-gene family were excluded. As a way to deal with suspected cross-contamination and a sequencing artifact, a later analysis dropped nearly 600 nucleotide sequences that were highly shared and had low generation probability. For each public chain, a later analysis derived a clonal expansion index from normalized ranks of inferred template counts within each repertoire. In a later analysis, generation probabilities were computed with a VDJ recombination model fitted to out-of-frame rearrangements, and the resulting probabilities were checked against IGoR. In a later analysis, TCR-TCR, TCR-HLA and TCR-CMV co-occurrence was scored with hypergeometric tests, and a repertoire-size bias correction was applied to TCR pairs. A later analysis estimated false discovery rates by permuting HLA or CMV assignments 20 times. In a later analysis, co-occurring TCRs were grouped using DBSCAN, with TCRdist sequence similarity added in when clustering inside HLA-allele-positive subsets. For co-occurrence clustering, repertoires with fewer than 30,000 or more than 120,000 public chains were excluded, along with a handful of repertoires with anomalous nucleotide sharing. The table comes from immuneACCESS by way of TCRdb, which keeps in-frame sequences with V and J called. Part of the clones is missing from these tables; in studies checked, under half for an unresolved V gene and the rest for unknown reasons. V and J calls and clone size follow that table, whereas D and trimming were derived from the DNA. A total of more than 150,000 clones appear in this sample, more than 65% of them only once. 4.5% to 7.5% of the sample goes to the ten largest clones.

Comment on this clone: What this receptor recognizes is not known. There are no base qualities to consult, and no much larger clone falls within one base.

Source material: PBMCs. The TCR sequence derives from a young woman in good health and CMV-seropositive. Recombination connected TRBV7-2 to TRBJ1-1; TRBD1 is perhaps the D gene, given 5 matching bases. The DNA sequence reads TGTGCCAGCAGCTTAGGTCCCCAGGGCACTGAAGCTTTCTTT. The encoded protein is CASSLGPQGTEAFF.